This TCR beta chain stems from a study of tumor and adjacent non-tumor tissue in lung cancer (dated by TCRdb to 2016 to 2019). Regarding the complete study: Of the cohort, roughly 12 patients had adenocarcinoma, 2 had squamous cell carcinoma and 1 had small cell lung cancer. The roughly 15 enrolled patients, of whom around 10 were men and 5 were women, were aged 31 to 76 years and were diagnosed with TNM stage I to III disease. Sequencing produced more than 100,000,000 productive TCRbeta reads in total, an average of approximately 4.1 million reads per sample. The study compared bulk TCRbeta repertoires between lung tumor tissue and matched distant non-tumor lung tissue from more than twelve lung cancer patients. Over 25 paired specimens, one tumor and one normal lung sample per patient, were profiled by TCRbeta CDR3 sequencing. The paper as a whole reports these results and caveats: With only approximately 16 patients in the cohort, the authors noted that larger samples and more detailed clinical data are needed. Tumor tissue showed significantly greater TCR diversity (inverse Simpson) than normal lung tissue (roughly 430 vs 170, P = 0.0075, Mann-Whitney U test). The sequencing platform is not named in the methods, and unique molecular identifiers are not mentioned. TCR diversity was significantly higher in younger patients, and higher tumor TCR diversity was associated with shorter overall and disease-free survival. The top 100 clones made up a significantly larger cumulative share of the repertoire in normal lung than in tumor tissue. Peripheral blood was not sequenced, so blood TCRbeta repertoires were not examined in the lung cancer patients of the study.

About this clonotype: The antigen it binds to is not known. Because it lacks the conserved phenylalanine or tryptophan at the end, this CDR3 is likely a read error.

In the germline V gene, CDR1 corresponds to MNHEY and CDR2 to SVGAGI. The CDR3 is made up of 14 amino acids, end residues included. Kept here is only the CDR3 DNA, which spans 42 bases and is read in frame from base 1. Library construction relied on multiplex PCR. Sequencing was carried out with an Illumina HiSeq 2500. TCRbeta libraries were constructed through three rounds of nested PCR with primers (Table S4) according to protocols modified from ARM-PCR. Before sequencing, PCR products in the 200-500 bp range were cut out of the gel and cleaned up using the QIAquick gel extraction kit. The study's processing was this. Trimmomatic was used to clean the reads, FLASH merged the cleaned reads into complete CDR3 sequences, and MiTCR assigned the sequences to V(D)J germline segments. Clonal diversity was calculated as the inverse Simpson's index using VDJtools. Productive reads were defined as in-frame sequences without a premature stop codon. In TCRdb, the public reads were trimmed at Q25 with fastp and aligned with MiXCR, with productive beta chains retained. Under each unique CDR3 protein, matching rows form one entry showing the most common genes and DNA. The V and J calls were not made by the authors but by TCRdb's processing. In all, the sample holds approximately 68,000 distinct CDR3 sequences, and more than 75% of those were seen once. The ten largest clones represent more than 40% of the sample.

RNA was isolated from bulk, unsorted tissue, and RNA quality was assessed with a NanoDrop ND-1000 and an Agilent 2100. The normal lung samples consisted of distant non-tumor tissue collected more than 3 cm from the tumor edge. The donors were newly diagnosed lung cancer patients admitted for thoracic surgery in China from August to November 2014 who had not received prior chemotherapy. The study excluded patients who had received radiotherapy or chemotherapy before or who had another cancer at the same time. Pieces of surgical tissue measuring roughly 1-2.2 cm3 were kept in RNAlater solution and held at -80 degrees C until needed.

This TCR was sampled from a man in his sixties with non-small cell lung cancer. The sequencing input was distant non-tumor lung tissue. Recombination linked TRBV6-5 to TRBJ2-7; confidence is insufficient to name the D gene. The CDR3 protein sequence reads: CASCRAAFSYEQYL. The DNA sequence is given as TGTGCCAGCTGTCGGGCCGCCTTCTCCTACGAACAGTACTTA.